This T cell receptor beta chain was identified in a study of blood T cell repertoires in COVID-19. Each participant's cohort was designated according to participant-reported clinical history. TCRdb keeps only in-frame clones here, not all; method: immunoSEQ multiplex PCR. This table has some 320,000 clones, 90% appearing once. CDR1 and CDR2 (germline): MNHNY, SVGAGI (reference sequence). The CDR3 loop spans 14 amino acids. Trimming cost V 6 bases and J 2 bases, with 11 bases left between them. Sequences were obtained from PBMCs or T cells enriched from blood (not recorded which). V and J are TRBV6-6 and TRBJ2-1; D might be TRBD1 (6 bases). The TCR originated in a man in his sixties who had recovered from COVID-19. The CDR3 region is CASSRGDTYNEQFF. The CDR3 bases are TGTGCCAGCAGCAGGGGCGATACCTACAATGAGCAGTTCTTC.